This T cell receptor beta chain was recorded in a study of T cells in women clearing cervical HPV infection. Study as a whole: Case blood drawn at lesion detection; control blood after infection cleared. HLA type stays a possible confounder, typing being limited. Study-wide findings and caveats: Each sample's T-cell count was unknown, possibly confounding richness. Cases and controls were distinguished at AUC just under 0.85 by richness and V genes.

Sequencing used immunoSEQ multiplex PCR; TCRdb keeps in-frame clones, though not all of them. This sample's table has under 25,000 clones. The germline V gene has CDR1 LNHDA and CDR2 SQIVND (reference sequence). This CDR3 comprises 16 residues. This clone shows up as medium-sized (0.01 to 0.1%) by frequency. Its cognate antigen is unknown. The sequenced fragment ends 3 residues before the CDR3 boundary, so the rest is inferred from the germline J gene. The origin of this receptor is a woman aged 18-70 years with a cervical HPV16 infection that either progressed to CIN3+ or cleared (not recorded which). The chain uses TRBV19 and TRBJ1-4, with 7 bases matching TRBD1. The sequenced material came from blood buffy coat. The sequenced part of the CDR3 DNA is TGTGCCAGTAGCCTACCTTTGGACAGGCAACCCAGGAGA. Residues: CASSLPLDRQPRR. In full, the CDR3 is CASSLPLDRQPRRLFF.